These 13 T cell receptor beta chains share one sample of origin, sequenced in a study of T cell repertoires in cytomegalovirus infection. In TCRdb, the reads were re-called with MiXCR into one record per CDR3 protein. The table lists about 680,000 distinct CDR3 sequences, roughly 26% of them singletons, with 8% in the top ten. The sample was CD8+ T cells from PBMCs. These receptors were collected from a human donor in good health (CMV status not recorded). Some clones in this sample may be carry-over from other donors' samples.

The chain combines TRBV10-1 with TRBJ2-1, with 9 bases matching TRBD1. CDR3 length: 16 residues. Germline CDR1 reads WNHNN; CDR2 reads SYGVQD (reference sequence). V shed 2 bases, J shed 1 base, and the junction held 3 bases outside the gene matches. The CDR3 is CASSETGQGSYNEQFF. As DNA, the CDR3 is TGCGCCAGCAGTGAGACTGGACAGGGGTCCTACAATGAGCAGTTCTTC.

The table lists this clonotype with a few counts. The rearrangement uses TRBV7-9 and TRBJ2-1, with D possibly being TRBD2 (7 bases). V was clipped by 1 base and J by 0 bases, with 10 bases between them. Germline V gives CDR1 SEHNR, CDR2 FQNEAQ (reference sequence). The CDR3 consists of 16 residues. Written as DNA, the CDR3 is TGTGCCAGCAGCTTAGATGCGGGGGCCTCCTACAATGAGCAGTTCTTC. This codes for CASSLDAGASYNEQFF.

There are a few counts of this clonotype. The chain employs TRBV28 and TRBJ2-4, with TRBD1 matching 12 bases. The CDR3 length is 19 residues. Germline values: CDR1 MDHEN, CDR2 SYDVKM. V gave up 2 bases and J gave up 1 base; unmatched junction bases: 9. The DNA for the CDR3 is TGTGCCAGCAGTTTAGCGGGACAGGGGGCGGTTTCGGCCAAAAACATTCAGTACTTC. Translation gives CASSLAGQGAVSAKNIQYF. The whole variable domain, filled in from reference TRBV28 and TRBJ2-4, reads DVKVTQSSRYLVKRTGEKVFLECVQDMDHENMFWYRQDPGLGLRLIYFSYDVKMKEKGDIPEGYSVSREKKERFSLILESASTNQTSMYLCASSLAGQGAVSAKNIQYFGAGTRLSVL.

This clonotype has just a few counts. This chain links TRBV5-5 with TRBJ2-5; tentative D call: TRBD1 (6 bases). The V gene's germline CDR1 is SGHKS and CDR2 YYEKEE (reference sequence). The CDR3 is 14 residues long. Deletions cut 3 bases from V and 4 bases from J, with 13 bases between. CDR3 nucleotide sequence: TGTGCCAGCAGCTCTCACAGGGCTGGAGAGACCCAGTACTTC. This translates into CASSSHRAGETQYF. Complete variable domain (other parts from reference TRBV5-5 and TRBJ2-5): DAGVTQSPTHLIKTRGQQVTLRCSPISGHKSVSWYQQVLGQGPQFIFQYYEKEERGRGNFPDRFSARQFPNYSSELNVNALLLGDSALYLCASSSHRAGETQYFGPGTRLLVL.

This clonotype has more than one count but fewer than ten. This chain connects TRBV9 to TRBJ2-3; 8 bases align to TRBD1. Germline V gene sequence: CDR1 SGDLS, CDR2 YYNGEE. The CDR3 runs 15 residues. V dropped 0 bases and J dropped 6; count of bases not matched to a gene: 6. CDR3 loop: CASSVENRQGDTQYF. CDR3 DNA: TGTGCCAGCAGCGTAGAGAACCGACAGGGGGATACGCAGTATTTT.

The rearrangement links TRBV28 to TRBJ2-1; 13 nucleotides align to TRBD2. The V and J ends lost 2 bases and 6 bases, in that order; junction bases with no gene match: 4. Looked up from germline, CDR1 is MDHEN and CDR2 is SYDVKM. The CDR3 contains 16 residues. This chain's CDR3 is CASSLPGLAGVNEQFF. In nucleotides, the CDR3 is TGTGCCAGCAGTTTACCTGGACTAGCGGGGGTCAATGAGCAGTTCTTC.

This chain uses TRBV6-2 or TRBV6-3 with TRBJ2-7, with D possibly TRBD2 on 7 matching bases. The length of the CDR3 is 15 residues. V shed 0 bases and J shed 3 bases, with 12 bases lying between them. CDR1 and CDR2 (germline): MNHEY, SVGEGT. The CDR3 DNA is TGTGCCAGCAGTTACTCGAGGGGGGGCCTCTACGAGCAGTACGTC. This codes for CASSYSRGGLYEQYV.

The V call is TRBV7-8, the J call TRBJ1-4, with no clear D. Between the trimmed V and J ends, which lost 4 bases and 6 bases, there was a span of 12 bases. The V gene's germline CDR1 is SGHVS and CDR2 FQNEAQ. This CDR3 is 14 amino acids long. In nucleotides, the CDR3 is TGTGCCAGCAGCTCCAAAAGGGTGGATGAAAAACTGTTTTTT. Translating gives CASSSKRVDEKLFF. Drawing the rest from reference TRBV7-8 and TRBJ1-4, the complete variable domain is GAGVSQSPRYKVAKRGQDVALRCDPISGHVSLFWYQQALGQGPEFLTYFQNEAQLDKSGLPSDRFFAERPEGSVSTLKIQRTQQEDSAVYLCASSSKRVDEKLFFGSGTQLSVL.

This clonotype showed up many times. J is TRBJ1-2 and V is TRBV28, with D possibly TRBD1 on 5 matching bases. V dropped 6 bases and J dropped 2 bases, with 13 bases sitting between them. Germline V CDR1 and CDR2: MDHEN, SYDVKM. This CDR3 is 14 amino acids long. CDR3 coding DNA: TGTGCCAGCAGCTTGATGACAGTCAACTATGGCTACACCTTC. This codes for CASSLMTVNYGYTF.

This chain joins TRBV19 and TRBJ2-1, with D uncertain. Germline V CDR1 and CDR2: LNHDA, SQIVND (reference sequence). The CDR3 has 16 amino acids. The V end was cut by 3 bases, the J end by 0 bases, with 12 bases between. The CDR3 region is CASSIAHRISYNEQFF. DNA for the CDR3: TGTGCCAGTAGTATCGCGCATCGAATCTCCTACAATGAGCAGTTCTTC.

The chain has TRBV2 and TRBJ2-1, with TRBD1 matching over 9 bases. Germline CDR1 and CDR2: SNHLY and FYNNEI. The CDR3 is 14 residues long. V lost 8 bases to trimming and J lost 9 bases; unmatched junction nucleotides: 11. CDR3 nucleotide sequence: TGTGCCAGCCTACCTGGGACAGGGAGGATTGAGCAGTTCTTC. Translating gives CASLPGTGRIEQFF.

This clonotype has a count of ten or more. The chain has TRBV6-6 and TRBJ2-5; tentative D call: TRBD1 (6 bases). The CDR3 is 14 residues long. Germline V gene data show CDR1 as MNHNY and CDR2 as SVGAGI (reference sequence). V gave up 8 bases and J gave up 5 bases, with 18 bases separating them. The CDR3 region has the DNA TGTGCCAGCGCGACAGGACACCCACCGGAGACCCAGTACTTC. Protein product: CASATGHPPETQYF.

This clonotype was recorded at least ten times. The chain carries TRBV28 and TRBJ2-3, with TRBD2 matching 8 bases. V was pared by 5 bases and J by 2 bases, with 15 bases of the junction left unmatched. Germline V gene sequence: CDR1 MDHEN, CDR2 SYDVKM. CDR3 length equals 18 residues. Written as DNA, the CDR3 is TGTGCCAGCAGTACGGGACTAGTAGGAACGACTCTCACAGATACGCAGTATTTT. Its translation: CASSTGLVGTTLTDTQYF. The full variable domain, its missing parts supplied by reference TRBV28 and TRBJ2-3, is DVKVTQSSRYLVKRTGEKVFLECVQDMDHENMFWYRQDPGLGLRLIYFSYDVKMKEKGDIPEGYSVSREKKERFSLILESASTNQTSMYLCASSTGLVGTTLTDTQYFGPGTRLTVL.